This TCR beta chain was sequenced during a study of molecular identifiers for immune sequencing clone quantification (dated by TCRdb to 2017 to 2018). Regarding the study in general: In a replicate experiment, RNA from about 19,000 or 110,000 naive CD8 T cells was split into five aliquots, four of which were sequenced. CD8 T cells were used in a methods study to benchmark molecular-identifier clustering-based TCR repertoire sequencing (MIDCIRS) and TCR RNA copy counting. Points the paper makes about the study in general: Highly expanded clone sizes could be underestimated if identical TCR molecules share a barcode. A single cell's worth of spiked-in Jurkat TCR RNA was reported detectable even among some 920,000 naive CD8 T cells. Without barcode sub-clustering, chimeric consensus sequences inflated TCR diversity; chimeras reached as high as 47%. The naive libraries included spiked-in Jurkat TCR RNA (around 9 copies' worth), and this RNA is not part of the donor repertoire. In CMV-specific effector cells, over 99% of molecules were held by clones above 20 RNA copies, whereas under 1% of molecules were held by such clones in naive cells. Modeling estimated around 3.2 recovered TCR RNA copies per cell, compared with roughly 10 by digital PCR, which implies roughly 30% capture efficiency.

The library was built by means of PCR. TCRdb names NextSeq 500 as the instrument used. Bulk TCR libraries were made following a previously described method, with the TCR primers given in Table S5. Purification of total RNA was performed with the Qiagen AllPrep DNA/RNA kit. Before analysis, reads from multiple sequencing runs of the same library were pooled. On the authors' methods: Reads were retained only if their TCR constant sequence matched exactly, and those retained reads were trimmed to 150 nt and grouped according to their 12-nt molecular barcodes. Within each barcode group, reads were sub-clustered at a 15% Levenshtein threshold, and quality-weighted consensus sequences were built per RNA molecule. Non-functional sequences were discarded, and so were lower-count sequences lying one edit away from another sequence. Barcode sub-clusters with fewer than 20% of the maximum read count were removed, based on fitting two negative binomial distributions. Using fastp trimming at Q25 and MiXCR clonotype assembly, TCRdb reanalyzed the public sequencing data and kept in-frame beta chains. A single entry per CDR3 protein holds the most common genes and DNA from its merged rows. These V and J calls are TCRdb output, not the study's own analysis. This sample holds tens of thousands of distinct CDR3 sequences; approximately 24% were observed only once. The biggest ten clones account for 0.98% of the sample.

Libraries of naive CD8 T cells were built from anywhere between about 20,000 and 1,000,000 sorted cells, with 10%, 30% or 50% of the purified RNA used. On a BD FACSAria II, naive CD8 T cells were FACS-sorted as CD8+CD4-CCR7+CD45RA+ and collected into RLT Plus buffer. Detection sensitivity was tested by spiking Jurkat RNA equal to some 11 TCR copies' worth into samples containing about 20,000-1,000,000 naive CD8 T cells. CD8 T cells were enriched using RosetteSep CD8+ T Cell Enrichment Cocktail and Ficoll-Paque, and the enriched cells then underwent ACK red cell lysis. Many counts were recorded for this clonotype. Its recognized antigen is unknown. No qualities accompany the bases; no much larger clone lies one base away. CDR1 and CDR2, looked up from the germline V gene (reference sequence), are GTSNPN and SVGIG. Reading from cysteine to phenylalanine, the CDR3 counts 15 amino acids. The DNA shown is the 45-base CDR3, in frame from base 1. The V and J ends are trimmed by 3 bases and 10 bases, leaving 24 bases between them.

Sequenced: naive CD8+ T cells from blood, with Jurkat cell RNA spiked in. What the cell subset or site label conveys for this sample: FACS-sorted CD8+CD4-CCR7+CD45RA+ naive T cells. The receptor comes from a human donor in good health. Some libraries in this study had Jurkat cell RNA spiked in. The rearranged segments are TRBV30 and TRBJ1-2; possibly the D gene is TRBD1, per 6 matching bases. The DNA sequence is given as TGTGCCTGGAGAGGGGGGCATACAGGAGTCCTCCACTACACCTTC. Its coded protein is CAWRGGHTGVLHYTF.